This T cell receptor beta chain comes out of a study of cytomegalovirus exposure and HLA in healthy donors. Study-level findings and limits: In a later analysis, a missense DCLRE1C variant was linked to TCR beta V- and J-gene trimming. The productive fraction for most TCR beta V segments was about 87% or about 30% in an earlier analysis. The likely explanation for a cluster of highly shared sequence variants was sequencing artifact. The study reported that TCR beta sequences accurately predicted HLA-A and HLA-B alleles in most subjects.

Germline CDR1 GTSNPN, CDR2 SVGIG (reference sequence). J gave up 5 bases and V 8 bases, and 10 bases lay outside the gene matches. The CDR3 extends over 13 amino acids. The PCR used 60 Vbeta and 13 Jbeta primers. The table came from immunoSEQ multiplex PCR; TCRdb's copy has only in-frame clones and leaves some out. The sample contains some 80,000 clones, roughly 9.1% of which appear only once. This clone was counted only a few times. As yet, its antigen is unknown. The sequence was collected from a man aged 60-69 years in good health and CMV-seropositive. Sequenced: PBMCs. The chain employs TRBV30 and TRBJ2-5; 8 positions agree with TRBD2. The CDR3 nucleotides are TGTGCCGGGGTCGGGGGGGGCGAGGAGACCCAGTACTTC. This encodes CAGVGGGEETQYF. Using reference TRBV30 and TRBJ2-5 for the parts outside the CDR3, the full variable domain is SQTIHQWPATLVQPVGSPLSLECTVEGTSNPNLYWYRQAAGRGLQLLFYSVGIGQISSEVPQNLSASRPQDRQFILSSKKLLLSDSGFYLCAGVGGGEETQYFGPGTRLLVL.